This paragraph covers one T cell receptor (beta chain) sequence. This clone's antigen is unknown. The record has no base qualities; no much larger clone is one base away. This sample was included in a study of PD-1 blockade in mismatch repair-deficient tumors (dated by TCRdb to the late 2010s). In terms of the full investigation: Between September 2013 and late 2016, the trial enrolled 86 consecutive patients with approximately 13 types of mismatch repair-deficient cancer, all of whom had received prior treatment and were progressing. Tumor-associated T cell clones in the peripheral blood of patients responding to PD-1 blockade were tracked using deep sequencing of TCR CDR3 regions.

Mismatch repair deficiency was established in every enrolled patient by polymerase chain reaction or immunohistochemistry. TCR sequencing was carried out for a few patients who responded to pembrolizumab therapy. In the phase II trial, pembrolizumab PD-1 blockade was tested prospectively in advanced mismatch repair-deficient cancers, no matter which tissue of origin the cancers came from. Peripheral blood T cell samples were serially collected before and at multiple times after PD-1 blockade was started. The timing of each blood sample was reported as weeks after the first dose of pembrolizumab. The junction shows trimming of 3 bases on V and 4 bases on J, and the gene matches do not reach 5 bases of it. According to the germline V gene, CDR1 reads KGHSH and CDR2 reads LQKENI. There are 14 amino acids in the CDR3, from cysteine to phenylalanine inclusive. Only the CDR3 part of the read is kept: 42 bases, read in frame from the first base.

Library preparation was by the immunoSEQ multiplex PCR assay. TCRdb obtained this table from immuneACCESS and retained in-frame rearrangements with V and J assigned. These tables miss some clones; where compared with another copy, unresolved V genes account for less than half of the shortfall, and the remainder is unexplained. The sample data list fewer than 10,000 clones, and 75% to 90% of these were observed just once. 0.9% to 1% of the sample is taken by the ten largest. Results the study describes overall, beyond this receptor: Rapid expansion after pembrolizumab followed by contraction, generally before radiologic responses, was shown by tumor-resident clones, which were often undetectable in blood before treatment.

This clonotype was sampled from an adult with mismatch repair-deficient cancer. The input for sequencing was PBMCs, taken about 47 weeks after starting pembrolizumab. The rearranged chain carries TRBV18 and TRBJ1-2, with TRBD1 identical over 7 junction bases. CDR3 reads: CASSPTGDPYGYTF. In nucleotide form, the sequence is TGTGCCAGCTCACCCACAGGGGATCCCTATGGCTACACCTTC.